This T cell receptor beta chain was retrieved from a study of shared clonotypes between healthy human individuals. Overall study findings and caveats: It was expected that sequencing depth would affect clonotype sharing among donors. Clonotypes that were shared across a few donors made up roughly 5% of naive CD4 clonotypes. Donor scarcity curtailed the genetic and exposure-history diversity represented herein.

The authors loaded around 190 ng DNA, tens of thousands of T cell genomes, into sorted-subset replicate PCRs. TCRdb's table, derived via immunoSEQ multiplex PCR, lists solely in-frame clones and lacks some. The sample has roughly 500,000 clones, about 96% seen once. As concerns this clone: Its antigen is unidentified.

This TCR came from a woman aged 25 to 39 in good health. Sequencing was carried out using naive CD4+ T cells sorted from blood. Noted subset: CD45RA+ positively selected.

The CDR3 loop reads CASSQKRRRSYEQYF. The DNA for the CDR3 is TGTGCCAGCAGCCAAAAGCGGAGACGCTCCTACGAGCAGTACTTC. The chain combines TRBV7-9 with TRBJ2-7; possibly TRBD2 for D (5 bases). The CDR3 is 15 residues long. Germline loops: CDR1 SEHNR, CDR2 FQNEAQ (reference sequence). V was trimmed by 5 bases and J by 0 bases, leaving 14 bases between them.